What follows are 21 T cell receptor beta chains derived from one specimen sequenced in a study of cytomegalovirus exposure and HLA in healthy donors. The primer mix had 60 Vbeta and 13 Jbeta primers. Measured with immunoSEQ multiplex PCR; TCRdb has only the in-frame clones, and not every one. The sample gives fewer than 250,000 clones, approximately 80% of which show up once; 2.5% to 3% is in the top ten. The sequencing input was PBMCs. The receptors come from a man aged 25 to 45 in good health and CMV-seronegative.

The chain links TRBV19 to TRBJ1-5; 9 nucleotides line up with TRBD1. The CDR3 length is 15 residues. Looked up from germline, CDR1 is LNHDA and CDR2 is SQIVND (reference sequence). The V and J ends lost 4 bases and 2 bases, in that order; junction bases with no gene match: 3. CDR3: CASSSRDRGNQPQHF. The CDR3 nucleotides read TGTGCCAGTAGTAGCCGGGACAGGGGCAATCAGCCCCAGCATTTT. Full variable domain (rest looked up from reference TRBV19 and TRBJ1-5): DGGITQSPKYLFRKEGQNVTLSCEQNLNHDAMYWYRQDPGQGLRLIYYSQIVNDFQKGDIAEGYSVSREKKESFPLTVTSAQKNPTAFYLCASSSRDRGNQPQHFGDGTRLSIL.

The chain combines TRBV27 with TRBJ2-1; 11 nucleotides line up with TRBD2. Germline-derived CDR1 and CDR2 are MNHEY and SMNVEV (reference sequence). The CDR3 covers 14 residues. V was pared by 5 bases and J by 10 bases, with 7 bases of the junction left unmatched. The CDR3 nucleotides read TGTGCCAGCAGTATGGTAGCGGGGGGGCCGGAGCAGTTCTTC. Residues: CASSMVAGGPEQFF.

This sequence joins TRBV25-1 and TRBJ2-2, with D perhaps matching TRBD2 (7 bases). There are 17 residues in the CDR3. Trimming took 4 bases from V and 4 from J, leaving 19 bases between them. In germline, CDR1 is MGHDK, CDR2 SYGVNS. For the CDR3, the DNA is TGTGCCAGCAGTGCCCGGGGGAGGGGGACCTCCACCGGGGAGCTGTTTTTT. Translation: CASSARGRGTSTGELFF.

The rearrangement uses TRBV9 and TRBJ2-5; TRBD2 might be the D (5 bases). The germline V gene has CDR1 SGDLS and CDR2 YYNGEE. CDR3 length: 13 amino acids. The ends were cut back, 2 bases at V and 5 bases at J, with 10 bases in the middle. CDR3 nucleotide sequence: TGTGCCAGCAGCGTTGGCGGGTGGGAGACCCAGTACTTC. Translated, it gives CASSVGGWETQYF.

The V and J genes are TRBV4-3 and TRBJ1-5, with a possible D match to TRBD1 (5 bases). V shed 1 base and J shed 3 bases, with 19 bases lying between them. The CDR3 covers 18 residues. Germline CDR1 and CDR2: LGHNA and YSLEER. CDR3 amino acids: CASSQALAGPGNNQPQHF. The CDR3 nucleotides read TGCGCCAGCAGCCAAGCGCTGGCGGGGCCAGGGAACAATCAGCCCCAGCATTTT.

The CDR3 DNA follows: TGTGCCAGCTCACACGTCAGAAACAACTACGAGCAGTACTTC. Amino acid sequence: CASSHVRNNYEQYF. The rearrangement links TRBV18 to TRBJ2-7; D is ambiguous. Germline CDR1 reads KGHSH; CDR2 reads LQKENI. The CDR3 is 14 residues long. The V end was cut by 4 bases, the J end by 3 bases, with 13 bases between. Based on the CDR3 plus reference TRBV18 and TRBJ2-7, the full variable domain is NAGVMQNPRHLVRRRGQEARLRCSPMKGHSHVYWYRQLPEEGLKFMVYLQKENIIDESGMPKERFSAEFPKEGPSILRIQQVVRGDSAAYFCASSHVRNNYEQYFGPGTRLTVT.

The chain employs TRBV7-6 and TRBJ1-1; D may be TRBD1 (5 bases). Between the trimmed V and J ends, which lost 1 base and 5 bases, there was a span of 14 bases. The length of the CDR3 is 15 residues. Germline values: CDR1 SGHVS, CDR2 FNYEAQ. The CDR3 DNA is TGTGCCAGCAGCTTAGGGGTCGGGGGAGGAACTGAAGCTTTCTTT. Translating it yields CASSLGVGGGTEAFF.

This clone has a single count. The genes are TRBV19 and TRBJ1-6, with 7 bases aligning to TRBD1. The CDR3 contains 19 residues. Germline CDR1 is LNHDA and CDR2 is SQIVND (reference sequence). Trimming removed 4 bases from V and 0 bases from J; junction bases left unmatched: 12. CDR3 nucleotide sequence: TGTGCCAGTAGTAACGGACGGGACAGAGTTAGCTCCTATAATTCACCCCTCCACTTT. Protein: CASSNGRDRVSSYNSPLHF.

The rearrangement uses TRBV7-8 and TRBJ1-5; D possibly corresponds to TRBD1 (6 bases). V was cut by 3 bases and J by 5 bases, with 11 bases left in between. Looked up from germline, CDR1 is SGHVS and CDR2 is FQNEAQ. The CDR3 is 14 amino acids. CDR3: CASSFGQTDQPQHF. CDR3 nucleotide sequence: TGTGCCAGCAGCTTCGGACAGACAGATCAGCCCCAGCATTTT.

V and J are TRBV13 and TRBJ1-2; 7 bases map to TRBD1. Germline V CDR1 and CDR2: PRHDT, FYEKMQ (reference sequence). This CDR3 is 14 amino acids long. V was clipped by 5 bases and J by 4 bases; unmatched bases: 7. The CDR3 nucleotides read TGTGCCAGCAGCGTGGACAGGATGGGCTATGGCTACACCTTC. It codes for CASSVDRMGYGYTF.

The V gene is TRBV11-2, the J gene TRBJ1-4; D is unresolved. From germline, CDR1 is SGHAT and CDR2 FQNNGV. Trimming removed 1 base from V and 8 bases from J, with 11 bases in between. This CDR3 spans 14 amino acids. This CDR3 is CASSLAGDGEKLFF. The CDR3 DNA sequence: TGTGCCAGCAGCTTAGCAGGCGACGGAGAAAAACTGTTTTTT.

V gene TRBV5-4 combines with J gene TRBJ2-1, with 11 bases lining up with TRBD2. Germline values: CDR1 SGHNT, CDR2 YYREEE (reference sequence). V shed 4 bases, J shed 8 bases, and the junction held 8 bases outside the gene matches. The CDR3 runs to 15 residues. CDR3 sequence reads: CASSGTSGGPHEQFF. CDR3 in DNA: TGTGCCAGCAGCGGAACTAGCGGGGGACCCCATGAGCAGTTCTTC.

The rearrangement joins TRBV10-2 to TRBJ2-7, with 7 positions matching TRBD1. The length of the CDR3 is 14 residues. CDR1 is WSHSY and CDR2 is SAAADI in the germline V gene. V gave up 10 bases and J gave up 0 bases; unmatched junction bases: 9. The CDR3: CATDGTAPSYEQYF. DNA of the CDR3: TGCGCCACCGACGGGACAGCTCCCTCCTACGAGCAGTACTTC.

CDR3 sequence reads: CASSLLRGGDNEQFF. In DNA form, the CDR3 reads TGTGCCAGCAGTTTACTCCGCGGGGGGGACAATGAGCAGTTCTTC. The chain joins TRBV28 to TRBJ2-1; 9 bases align to TRBD2. The CDR3 runs to 15 residues. The V gene end was trimmed by 2 bases and the J gene end by 5 bases; junction bases not matched to a gene: 4. Germline V gene lookup returns CDR1 MDHEN and CDR2 SYDVKM. The whole variable domain, filled in from reference TRBV28 and TRBJ2-1, reads DVKVTQSSRYLVKRTGEKVFLECVQDMDHENMFWYRQDPGLGLRLIYFSYDVKMKEKGDIPEGYSVSREKKERFSLILESASTNQTSMYLCASSLLRGGDNEQFFGPGTRLTVL.

The chain combines TRBV2 with TRBJ2-7; D is possibly TRBD1 or TRBD2 (6 bases each). Per the germline V gene, CDR1 is SNHLY and CDR2 is FYNNEI. The CDR3 runs to 15 residues. The CDR3: CASGQLFAPPYEQYF. For the CDR3, the DNA is TGTGCTAGCGGACAGTTATTTGCCCCTCCATACGAGCAGTACTTC.

This chain uses TRBV7-8 with TRBJ1-1; TRBD1 matches at 8 bases. Germline V gene lookup returns CDR1 SGHVS and CDR2 FQNEAQ. The ends lost 0 bases at V and 1 base at J; junction bases unmatched: 13. This CDR3 region has 19 residues. The CDR3, as DNA: TGTGCCAGCAGCTTAGCGCTAAGGGGCAGGGGGCCGTCGAACACTGAAGCTTTCTTT. Translating it yields CASSLALRGRGPSNTEAFF.

The chain joins TRBV7-9 to TRBJ2-1, with 9 positions matching TRBD2. CDR3 length equals 14 residues. Germline trimming cut 8 bases from V and 4 bases from J; bases unmatched to any gene: 6. Germline CDR1 SEHNR, CDR2 FQNEAQ (reference sequence). The CDR3 here is CASGSGGLYNEQFF. CDR3 DNA sequence: TGTGCCAGCGGGAGCGGGGGGTTGTACAATGAGCAGTTCTTC.

The CDR3 coding sequence is TGTGCCAGTAGTATAGGTGGGGCGCAGACCCAGTACTTC. Protein sequence: CASSIGGAQTQYF. This sequence joins TRBV19 and TRBJ2-5, with a tentative D call TRBD1 (5 bases). Germline loops: CDR1 LNHDA, CDR2 SQIVND (reference sequence). The CDR3 length is 13 residues. Trimming left V 1 base short and J 6 bases short, with 9 bases between.

This clone was observed a single time. The germline gene is not matched at one end of the junction; a read error may be the cause. The chain employs TRBV11-2 and TRBJ1-1, with a possible D match to TRBD1 (5 bases). CDR1 and CDR2 (germline): SGHAT, FQNNGV. CDR3 length: 18 residues. The CDR3 region has the DNA TGTGCCAGCAGCTTAGGGTGGGATAGGGGAGGGAAGAACACTGAAGCTTTTTTT. This translates into CASSLGWDRGGKNTEAFF.

Only one count was recorded for this clone. V and J are TRBV2 and TRBJ1-4; D is uncertain. The length of the CDR3 is 15 residues. The germline V gene encodes CDR1 SNHLY and CDR2 FYNNEI. Deletions cut 4 bases from V and 4 bases from J, with 13 bases between. CDR3 in DNA: TGTGCCAGCAGTGTGCTTCAGGTAGATAATGAAAAACTGTTTTTT. It translates to CASSVLQVDNEKLFF.

The V call is TRBV4-2, the J call TRBJ2-2; D is possibly TRBD2 (5 bases). This CDR3 has 17 residues. Deletions cut 4 bases from V and 1 base from J, with 16 bases between. Looked up from germline, CDR1 is LGHNA and CDR2 is YNFKEQ. The CDR3, as DNA: TGTGCCAGCAGCCCATCCCCCCCGGGGAAGAACACCGGGGAGCTGTTTTTT. It encodes CASSPSPPGKNTGELFF.